A single sample gave rise to the 13 T cell receptor beta chains below, sequenced in a study of OX40 agonist ivuxolimab in advanced cancers. Profiled with immunoSEQ multiplex PCR; TCRdb holds only in-frame clones, not every one. The sample yields 75,000 or so clones, roughly 80% seen once. The specimen was CD4+ or CD8+ T cells sorted from blood, collected in a trial of the OX40 agonist ivuxolimab. The receptors stem from an adult with an advanced solid tumor such as melanoma, head and neck, liver or kidney cancer.

V and J are TRBV6-6 and TRBJ2-7; D ambiguous. The V end was cut by 4 bases, the J end by 9 bases, with 10 bases between. This CDR3 has 11 residues. Germline V gene data show CDR1 as MNHNY and CDR2 as SVGAGI (reference sequence). CDR3 nucleotides: TGTGCCAGCAGTTCCAGGTTCGCGCAGTACTTC. It is translated as CASSSRFAQYF.

The chain couples TRBV11-2 to TRBJ1-1; D unresolved. The CDR3 has 15 amino acids. Between the trimmed V and J ends, which lost 3 bases and 2 bases, there was a span of 13 bases. Germline loops: CDR1 SGHAT, CDR2 FQNNGV. Here the CDR3 reads CASSFNGVGNTEAFF. The CDR3 DNA follows: TGTGCCAGCAGCTTTAACGGGGTGGGCAACACTGAAGCTTTCTTT.

The chain links TRBV2 to TRBJ2-5; 9 bases agree with TRBD2. The DNA end lines up better with TRBJ2-7; the J call may be wrong. Germline CDR1 is SNHLY and CDR2 is FYNNEI. The CDR3 covers 15 residues. CDR3 region: CASRKELAGSGEQYF. The CDR3 nucleotides read TGTGCCAGCAGAAAGGAGCTAGCGGGATCGGGCGAGCAGTACTTC.

The genes are TRBV9 and TRBJ2-5; D is ambiguous. V was shortened by 4 bases and J by 8 bases, with 15 bases between the two germline ends. CDR1 is SGDLS and CDR2 is YYNGEE in the germline V gene. The CDR3 runs to 13 residues. In DNA, the CDR3 is TGTGCCAGCAGCTCGTCCTCAGGATCCACCCAGTACTTC. Protein: CASSSSSGSTQYF.

Only one count was recorded for this clone. The chain has TRBV5-8 and TRBJ2-7; D gene ambiguous. Trimming cost V 0 bases and J 1 base, with 11 bases left between them. The germline CDR1 and CDR2 sequences are SGHTS and YDEGEE. The CDR3 loop spans 15 amino acids. As DNA, the CDR3 is TGTGCCAGCAGCTTGGGAACGGTTCATTCCTACGAGCAGTACTTC. Its translation: CASSLGTVHSYEQYF.

The chain combines TRBV9 with TRBJ2-2; TRBD2 agrees at 8 bases. V lost 0 bases to trimming and J lost 0 bases; unmatched junction nucleotides: 1. The CDR3 has 16 amino acids. The germline V gene has CDR1 SGDLS and CDR2 YYNGEE. CDR3 DNA sequence: TGTGCCAGCAGCGTAGCCGGGGGGGCGAACACCGGGGAGCTGTTTTTT. Translation gives CASSVAGGANTGELFF. Using reference TRBV9 and TRBJ2-2 for the parts outside the CDR3, the full variable domain is DSGVTQTPKHLITATGQRVTLRCSPRSGDLSVYWYQQSLDQGLQFLIQYYNGEERAKGNILERFSAQQFPDLHSELNLSSLELGDSALYFCASSVAGGANTGELFFGEGSRLTVL.

This chain uses TRBV10-3 with TRBJ2-3, with D possibly being TRBD1 (6 bases). V was trimmed by 0 bases and J by 3 bases, leaving 10 bases between them. Germline V gene lookup returns CDR1 ENHRY and CDR2 SYGVKD. The CDR3 spans 15 residues. This CDR3 is CAISESRTGTDTQYF. CDR3 DNA sequence: TGTGCCATCAGTGAGTCCCGAACAGGGACAGATACGCAGTATTTT.

This clone was seen only once. The rearrangement links TRBV19 to TRBJ2-7; TRBD2 matches 9 bases. The CDR3 is 14 amino acids. Germline CDR1 reads LNHDA; CDR2 reads SQIVND (reference sequence). J lost 4 bases, V lost 6 bases, and 7 bases had no gene match. CDR3 amino acids: CASSRGGVSYEQYF. CDR3 nucleotides: TGTGCCAGTAGCCGCGGGGGGGTTTCGTACGAGCAGTACTTC.

The rearrangement uses TRBV7-3 and TRBJ1-1; D remains ambiguous. Trimming removed 2 bases from V and 5 bases from J, with 9 bases in between. The CDR3 extends over 13 amino acids. Germline CDR1 is SGHTA and CDR2 is FQGTGA. CDR3 residues: CASSLYENTEAFF. The CDR3 DNA reads as TGTGCCAGCAGCTTATACGAGAATACTGAAGCTTTCTTT.

The rearrangement uses TRBV30 and TRBJ1-1; 11 bases map to TRBD1. The CDR3 covers 13 residues. Per the germline V gene, CDR1 is GTSNPN and CDR2 is SVGIG (reference sequence). Trimming cost V 5 bases and J 5 bases; bases outside gene matches: 4. The CDR3 DNA is TGTGCCTGGTTGGACAGGGGGCGAACTGAAGCTTTCTTT. It translates to CAWLDRGRTEAFF. The whole variable domain, remainder taken from reference TRBV30 and TRBJ1-1, is SQTIHQWPATLVQPVGSPLSLECTVEGTSNPNLYWYRQAAGRGLQLLFYSVGIGQISSEVPQNLSASRPQDRQFILSSKKLLLSDSGFYLCAWLDRGRTEAFFGQGTRLTVV.

A remark on this clone: One junction end does not reproduce the germline sequence, and a read error may be involved. This chain uses TRBV5-1 with TRBJ2-3; D might be TRBD1 (6 bases). CDR1 is SGHRS and CDR2 is YFSETQ in the germline V gene. CDR3 length: 13 amino acids. The CDR3 sequence is CASSLGALDTQYF. In nucleotides, the CDR3 is TGCGCCAGCAGTTTGGGGGCCCTAGATACGCAGTATTTT.

This clone has only one observation. The chain joins TRBV5-1 to TRBJ1-2; 9 bases align to TRBD1. This CDR3 has 16 amino acids. Germline V gene lookup returns CDR1 SGHRS and CDR2 YFSETQ. Losses at the gene ends were 0 bases for V and 4 bases for J; bases not matched to a gene: 7. The CDR3 nucleotides are TGCGCCAGCAGCTTGGCCGCCGGACAGGGGAGCTATGGCTACACCTTC. It encodes CASSLAAGQGSYGYTF.

The V gene is TRBV6-6, the J gene TRBJ1-3, with D tentatively TRBD1 (5 bases). With 3 bases removed from V and 4 bases from J, the gap between germline ends came to 10 bases. Germline CDR1 is MNHNY and CDR2 is SVGAGI (reference sequence). CDR3 length: 14 residues. This CDR3 is CASSYGGSGNTIYF. The CDR3 nucleotides are TGTGCCAGCAGTTATGGGGGTTCGGGAAACACCATATATTTT.